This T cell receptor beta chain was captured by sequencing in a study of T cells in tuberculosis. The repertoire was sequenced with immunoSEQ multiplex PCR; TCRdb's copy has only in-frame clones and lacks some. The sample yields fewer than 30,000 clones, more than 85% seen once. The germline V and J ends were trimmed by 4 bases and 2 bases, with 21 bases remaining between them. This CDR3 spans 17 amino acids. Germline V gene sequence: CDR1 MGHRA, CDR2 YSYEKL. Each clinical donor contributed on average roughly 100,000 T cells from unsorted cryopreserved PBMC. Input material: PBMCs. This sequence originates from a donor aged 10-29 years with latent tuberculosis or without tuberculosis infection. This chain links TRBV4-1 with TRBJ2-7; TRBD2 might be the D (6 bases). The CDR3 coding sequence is TGCGCCAGCAGCCGTCTACTTTTCGAGCGGGTTACCTACGAGCAGTACTTC. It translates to CASSRLLFERVTYEQYF.